What follows are 30 T cell receptor beta chains derived from one specimen sequenced in a study of blood T cell repertoires in COVID-19. TCRdb keeps only in-frame clones here, not all; method: immunoSEQ multiplex PCR. This sample carries 45,000 to 65,000 clones, 90% of them seen once, and the ten largest clones take around 3.1%. The specimen was peripheral blood. Receptors originate from a human donor in a cohort sampled during active COVID-19.

The chain uses TRBV7-9 and TRBJ2-7, with a tentative D call TRBD1 (6 bases). The length of the CDR3 is 16 residues. The V and J ends lost 4 bases and 2 bases respectively, with 18 bases between them. In germline, CDR1 is SEHNR, CDR2 FQNEAQ (reference sequence). In DNA, the CDR3 is TGTGCCAGCAGCTCCATTACAGGACAGCTTACCTACGAGCAGTACTTC. This sequence encodes CASSSITGQLTYEQYF.

V is TRBV24-1 and J is TRBJ2-7; a possible D gene is TRBD2 (5 bases). V lost 4 bases and J lost 1, with 10 bases in between. This CDR3 has 14 residues. CDR1 is KGHDR, CDR2 SFDVKD, per germline. The CDR3, as DNA: TGTGCCACCAGTGACGGGATGCAGTCCTACGAGCAGTACTTC. Its translation: CATSDGMQSYEQYF.

The chain carries TRBV5-1 and TRBJ2-3, with D possibly matching TRBD2 (6 bases). Between the trimmed V and J ends, which lost 0 bases and 4 bases, there was a span of 15 bases. The CDR3 has 16 amino acids. Germline loops: CDR1 SGHRS, CDR2 YFSETQ. CDR3 amino acids: CASSLVAGSGADTQYF. CDR3 coding DNA: TGCGCCAGCAGCTTGGTGGCCGGGAGTGGGGCAGATACGCAGTATTTT. The whole variable domain, filled in from reference TRBV5-1 and TRBJ2-3, reads KAGVTQTPRYLIKTRGQQVTLSCSPISGHRSVSWYQQTPGQGLQFLFEYFSETQRNKGNFPGRFSGRQFSNSRSEMNVSTLELGDSALYLCASSLVAGSGADTQYFGPGTRLTVL.

The V and J genes are TRBV4-1 and TRBJ1-1; D gene ambiguous. V gave up 5 bases and J gave up 5 bases, with 15 bases separating them. The CDR3 spans 14 residues. CDR1 is MGHRA and CDR2 is YSYEKL in the germline V gene. The CDR3 loop is CASSEGIRSTEAFF. DNA for the CDR3: TGCGCCAGCAGCGAGGGCATCCGGAGTACTGAAGCTTTCTTT.

J is TRBJ2-3 and V is TRBV10-3; tentatively, D is TRBD1 (5 bases). This CDR3 comprises 13 residues. V lost 5 bases, J lost 2 bases, and 8 bases lay in between. CDR1 and CDR2 from the germline V gene are ENHRY and SYGVKD. Written as DNA, the CDR3 is TGTGCCATCAGTACTGGGGCCACAGATACGCAGTATTTT. As protein: CAISTGATDTQYF.

The rearrangement joins TRBV18 to TRBJ1-5, with 8 nucleotides matching TRBD1. Trimming removed 0 bases from V and 0 bases from J; junction bases left unmatched: 7. CDR3 length equals 18 residues. In germline, CDR1 is KGHSH, CDR2 LQKENI. CDR3 nucleotides: TGTGCCAGCTCACCACCGGACAGGGCCCCTTATAGCAATCAGCCCCAGCATTTT. It codes for CASSPPDRAPYSNQPQHF.

This rearrangement joins TRBV9 to TRBJ1-2, with TRBD1 as a possible D gene (5 bases). Trimming shortened V by 2 bases and J by 8 bases, and 16 bases separated the two germline ends. Germline values: CDR1 SGDLS, CDR2 YYNGEE. The CDR3 consists of 14 residues. For the CDR3, the DNA is TGTGCCAGCAGCGTGCAGGGCGGTCGACTCGGCTACACCTTC. It is translated as CASSVQGGRLGYTF. Full variable domain (missing parts from reference TRBV9 and TRBJ1-2): DSGVTQTPKHLITATGQRVTLRCSPRSGDLSVYWYQQSLDQGLQFLIQYYNGEERAKGNILERFSAQQFPDLHSELNLSSLELGDSALYFCASSVQGGRLGYTFGSGTRLTVV.

This chain uses TRBV6-5 with TRBJ1-1; 9 bases agree with TRBD1. The CDR3 contains 13 residues. The trim removed 5 bases at V and 4 bases at J, leaving 2 bases unmatched. CDR1 and CDR2 (germline): MNHEY, SVGAGI. The CDR3 reads CASSQTGGTEAFF. The CDR3, as DNA: TGTGCCAGCAGTCAGACAGGGGGCACTGAAGCTTTCTTT.

CDR3 coding DNA: TGTGCCAGCAGTTCGCCCATGTACAGTCAGCCCCAGCATTTT. Translated: CASSSPMYSQPQHF. This chain uses TRBV6-2 or TRBV6-3 with TRBJ1-5, with D hard to call. The V and J ends lost 4 bases and 6 bases respectively, with 13 bases between them. Germline loops: CDR1 MNHEY, CDR2 SVGEGT. This CDR3 is 14 amino acids long.

Here the CDR3 DNA reads TGCGCCAGCAGCATGGGACTAGCCAGCGGGGAGCTGTTTTTT. Translation gives CASSMGLASGELFF. J is TRBJ2-2 and V is TRBV5-1; 9 bases match TRBD2. CDR3 length equals 14 residues. The J segment lost 7 bases and the V segment lost 4 bases, leaving 5 bases of the junction unmatched. Germline values: CDR1 SGHRS, CDR2 YFSETQ.

The chain joins TRBV2 to TRBJ2-7, with 12 bases fitting TRBD2. With 4 bases clipped from V and 7 bases from J, the junction kept 8 bases outside the gene matches. The germline V gene encodes CDR1 SNHLY and CDR2 FYNNEI. The CDR3 has 15 amino acids. CDR3 residues: CASSGRTSGTEEQYF. CDR3 coding DNA: TGTGCCAGCAGTGGGCGGACTAGCGGGACTGAGGAGCAGTACTTC.

The chain is built from TRBV30 and TRBJ1-2; D is perhaps TRBD1 (6 bases). Trimming took 5 bases from V and 6 from J, leaving 10 bases between them. Germline V CDR1 and CDR2: GTSNPN, SVGIG (reference sequence). The CDR3 is 11 amino acids. The CDR3 is CAWSQGHGYTF. CDR3 coding DNA: TGTGCCTGGTCGCAGGGGCATGGCTACACCTTC.

This chain connects TRBV6-5 to TRBJ1-2; TRBD1 aligns across 8 bases. This CDR3 region has 15 residues. Trimming removed 6 bases from V and 3 bases from J; junction bases left unmatched: 9. Germline CDR1 is MNHEY and CDR2 is SVGAGI. As DNA, the CDR3 is TGTGCCAGCAGAGGACAGGGCCCTCGGGACTATGGCTACACCTTC. Translation: CASRGQGPRDYGYTF.

The genes are TRBV5-1 and TRBJ1-2; D call uncertain. Trimming left V 4 bases short and J 6 bases short, with 13 bases between. Germline loops: CDR1 SGHRS, CDR2 YFSETQ. The CDR3 sequence is 13 residues long. CDR3 DNA sequence: TGCGCCAGCAGCCGACTAAGTGGGGATGGCTACACCTTC. This gives the protein CASSRLSGDGYTF.

In this sample, this clone turned up a few times. The chain links TRBV24-1 to TRBJ2-2; no firm D call. V lost 5 bases, J lost 3 bases, and 9 bases lay in between. The CDR3 is made up of 14 amino acids. CDR1 is KGHDR and CDR2 is SFDVKD in the germline V gene. CDR3 in amino acids: CATSGARDTGELFF. In DNA form, the CDR3 reads TGTGCCACCAGTGGGGCCAGAGACACCGGGGAGCTGTTTTTT.

V is TRBV19 and J is TRBJ2-5, with 7 bases that match TRBD1. CDR1 is LNHDA, CDR2 SQIVND, per germline (reference sequence). There are 13 residues in the CDR3. V trimming: 10 bases; J trimming: 4 bases; junction bases outside the gene matches: 9. This CDR3 reads CATEDRYGETQYF. The CDR3 coding sequence is TGTGCCACCGAGGACAGGTATGGAGAGACCCAGTACTTC.

The V call is TRBV19, the J call TRBJ1-5; D might be TRBD1 (5 bases). The V and J ends lost 2 bases and 7 bases respectively, with 18 bases between them. CDR1 is LNHDA, CDR2 SQIVND, per germline (reference sequence). The CDR3 covers 16 residues. CDR3 in amino acids: CASSIFTVQGGQPQHF. DNA for the CDR3: TGTGCCAGTAGTATATTCACCGTGCAGGGTGGGCAGCCCCAGCATTTT. Filled out from reference TRBV19 and TRBJ1-5, the complete variable domain reads DGGITQSPKYLFRKEGQNVTLSCEQNLNHDAMYWYRQDPGQGLRLIYYSQIVNDFQKGDIAEGYSVSREKKESFPLTVTSAQKNPTAFYLCASSIFTVQGGQPQHFGDGTRLSIL.

In regard to this clone: One end of the junction is discordant with germline, which a read error may explain. The V and J genes are TRBV6-5 and TRBJ1-4; a weak D match, TRBD1 (6 bases). Germline assignment: CDR1 MNHEY and CDR2 SVGAGI. The CDR3 runs to 14 residues. CDR3 DNA sequence: TGTGCCAGCAGTGACTCAGGGGTGGGTGAAAAACTGTTTTTT. This gives the protein CASSDSGVGEKLFF.

This chain links TRBV28 with TRBJ1-4, with 10 nucleotides matching TRBD1. Germline V gives CDR1 MDHEN, CDR2 SYDVKM. The CDR3 contains 16 residues. J was trimmed by 7 bases and V by 4 bases; bases with no gene match: 9. The CDR3 loop reads CASSYGTGEDSEKLFF. For the CDR3, the DNA is TGTGCCAGCAGTTACGGGACAGGGGAGGACTCTGAAAAACTGTTTTTT. Drawing the rest from reference TRBV28 and TRBJ1-4, the complete variable domain is DVKVTQSSRYLVKRTGEKVFLECVQDMDHENMFWYRQDPGLGLRLIYFSYDVKMKEKGDIPEGYSVSREKKERFSLILESASTNQTSMYLCASSYGTGEDSEKLFFGSGTQLSVL.

The gene calls are TRBV9 and TRBJ1-2; 9 bases map to TRBD1. Unmatched junction bases numbered 7, after V lost 4 bases and J lost 6 bases. This CDR3 is 14 amino acids long. Germline lookup yields CDR1 SGDLS and CDR2 YYNGEE. The CDR3 protein is CASSSRDRAHGYTF. The CDR3 DNA sequence: TGTGCCAGCAGCTCCCGGGACAGGGCCCATGGCTACACCTTC. The variable domain in full, completed from reference TRBV9 and TRBJ1-2, reads DSGVTQTPKHLITATGQRVTLRCSPRSGDLSVYWYQQSLDQGLQFLIQYYNGEERAKGNILERFSAQQFPDLHSELNLSSLELGDSALYFCASSSRDRAHGYTFGSGTRLTVV.

V and J are TRBV13 and TRBJ1-3; D perhaps matches TRBD1 (6 bases). The CDR3 totals 15 residues. Germline V gene lookup returns CDR1 PRHDT and CDR2 FYEKMQ (reference sequence). V was clipped by 1 base and J by 2 bases, with 9 bases between them. This chain's CDR3 is CASSLEDSPGNTIYF. The DNA for the CDR3 is TGTGCCAGCAGCTTAGAGGACAGCCCTGGAAACACCATATATTTT.

The CDR3: CASSTGYGTDTQYF. The CDR3 DNA sequence: TGTGCCAGCAGCACAGGGTACGGCACAGATACGCAGTATTTT. This rearrangement joins TRBV6-4 to TRBJ2-3; perhaps TRBD1 as D (6 bases). The germline V gene encodes CDR1 MRHNA and CDR2 SNTAGT. The germline V and J ends were trimmed by 6 bases and 1 base, with 11 bases remaining between them. The CDR3 contains 14 residues.

This clone was recorded a few times. V usage is TRBV12-3 or TRBV12-4 and J usage is TRBJ1-5, with a weak D call TRBD1 (5 bases). This CDR3 is built from 13 residues. V was pared by 3 bases and J by 9 bases, with 12 bases between. CDR3 DNA: TGTGCCAGCAGTTTGGGGGGACTTTCGCCCCAGCATTTT. This translates into CASSLGGLSPQHF.

The chain recombines TRBV6-2 or TRBV6-3 with TRBJ2-7, with D unresolved. Germline CDR1 and CDR2: MNHEY and SVGEGT. With 3 bases removed from V and 3 bases from J, the gap between germline ends came to 12 bases. The CDR3 totals 14 residues. The CDR3 sequence is CASSYSGFGYEQYV. CDR3 DNA sequence: TGTGCCAGCAGTTATTCAGGTTTTGGCTACGAGCAGTACGTC.

This chain links TRBV5-5 with TRBJ1-5; weak D call: TRBD1 (6 bases). The CDR3 has 14 residues. The V end was cut by 4 bases, the J end by 4 bases, with 12 bases between. Germline values: CDR1 SGHKS, CDR2 YYEKEE (reference sequence). DNA for the CDR3: TGTGCCAGCAGCGTGGACAGTGCAAATCAGCCCCAGCATTTT. As protein: CASSVDSANQPQHF.

The genes are TRBV7-2 and TRBJ1-2; TRBD1 matches at 7 bases. The CDR3 sequence is 17 residues long. Germline V gene sequence: CDR1 SGHTA, CDR2 FQGNSA. V trimming: 1 base; J trimming: 1 base; junction bases outside the gene matches: 9. In nucleotides, the CDR3 is TGTGCCAGCAGCTTAGACTCGACAGGGTTAGATAACTATGGCTACACCTTC. This codes for CASSLDSTGLDNYGYTF.

This chain links TRBV10-3 with TRBJ2-1; D is unclear. The CDR3 consists of 12 residues. Trimming shortened V by 4 bases and J by 8 bases, and 9 bases separated the two germline ends. Germline CDR1 is ENHRY and CDR2 is SYGVKD. The CDR3 DNA reads TGTGCCATCAGTGCAGGAATGGATGAGCAGTTCTTC. Translation gives CAISAGMDEQFF.

The table lists this clone with a few counts. The chain carries TRBV28 and TRBJ1-5; TRBD1 might be the D (6 bases). Germline CDR1 and CDR2: MDHEN and SYDVKM. The CDR3 runs 13 residues. Trimming shortened V by 6 bases and J by 2 bases, and 8 bases separated the two germline ends. The CDR3 DNA reads as TGTGCCAGCAGCGACAGGCGCAATCAGCCCCAGCATTTT. Translating it yields CASSDRRNQPQHF.

This sequence joins TRBV2 and TRBJ2-7, with D perhaps TRBD1 (7 bases). This CDR3 comprises 15 residues. Trimming took off 6 bases at V and 0 bases at J, with 15 bases between the two ends. In germline, CDR1 is SNHLY, CDR2 FYNNEI. CDR3 loop: CASRRDSQSSYEQYF. CDR3 sequence (DNA): TGTGCCAGCAGGCGGGACAGCCAAAGCTCCTACGAGCAGTACTTC.

The chain carries TRBV11-2 and TRBJ2-1; 9 nucleotides agree with TRBD2. J gave up 10 bases and V 7 bases, and 17 bases lay outside the gene matches. Germline loops: CDR1 SGHAT, CDR2 FQNNGV. There are 16 residues in the CDR3. CDR3 nucleotides: TGTGCCAGCACCCTGCTCGCGGGGGGGTCAGCGTGGGAGCAGTTCTTC. This gives the protein CASTLLAGGSAWEQFF.